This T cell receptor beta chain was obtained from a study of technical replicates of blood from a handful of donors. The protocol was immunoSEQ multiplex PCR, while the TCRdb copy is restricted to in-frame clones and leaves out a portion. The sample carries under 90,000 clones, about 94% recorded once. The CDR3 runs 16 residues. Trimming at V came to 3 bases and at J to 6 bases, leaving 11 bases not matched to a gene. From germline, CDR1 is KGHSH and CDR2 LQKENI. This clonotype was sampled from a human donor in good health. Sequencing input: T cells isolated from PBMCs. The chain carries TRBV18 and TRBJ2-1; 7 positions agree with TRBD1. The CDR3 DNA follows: TGTGCCAGCTCACCTAGTACGGGACAGATCCTCAATGAGCAGTTCTTC. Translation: CASSPSTGQILNEQFF. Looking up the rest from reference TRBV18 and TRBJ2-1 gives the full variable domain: NAGVMQNPRHLVRRRGQEARLRCSPMKGHSHVYWYRQLPEEGLKFMVYLQKENIIDESGMPKERFSAEFPKEGPSILRIQQVVRGDSAAYFCASSPSTGQILNEQFFGPGTRLTVL.